The present entry profiles one T cell receptor beta chain with its context. This clonotype was seen a few times. Its antigen target is currently unknown. Base quality data are lacking; no much larger clone is found one base away. The data derive from a study of identical twins (TCRdb year 2016). For the study in its entirety: The study deep-sequenced TCR alpha and beta repertoires from monozygotic twins, unrelated adults of various ages and cord blood to test whether fetal clonotypes persist. To rule out contamination, replicate twin experiments were performed at different times with different library preparation protocols. Points the paper makes about the study in general: Compared with coincidental sharing between unrelated individuals, out-of-frame TCR alpha sequences shared between twins showed an excess of sequences with low generation probability. In monozygotic twins, out-of-frame TCR alpha sharing was systematically underestimated by recombination models, although the models agreed with sharing between unrelated individuals. Abundant cord blood beta clonotypes carried fewer insertions; young adult naive repertoires showed a weaker similar trend, while memory repertoires showed none. Zero-insertion analyses could be partly confounded by invariant T cells such as MAIT and iNKT, although diverse VJ usage argued against such confounding for most clonotypes. Because the same donors could not be followed over many years, the conclusions depended on cross-sectional statistical analysis. A weaker excess of twin sharing was found in beta out-of-frame sequences because the signal-to-noise ratio was lowered by fewer shared sequences.

Every donor in the study was a healthy Caucasian. The library was prepared using 5' RACE. The listed sequencing device is Illumina HiSeq 2000. A universal primer binding site was added through template switching, and the final cDNA carried a unique molecular identifier so that TCR cDNA molecules could be counted accurately. Specific primers in the conserved constant-segment region were used to synthesize first-strand cDNA for TCR alpha and beta chains. To control for contamination, every cDNA library was double barcoded, receiving both a SMART-Mk sample barcode and Illumina barcodes. TruSeq adapter sequences along with Illumina sample barcodes were introduced in two successive PCR steps. Sequencing of the TCR alpha and beta cDNA libraries was done on the Illumina HiSeq platform using custom primers. In the original analysis: Unique molecular identifiers were extracted from raw reads with MiGEC, and CDR3 positions were determined with MiXCR. For each individual, recombination models were inferred using an EM algorithm with the repgenHMM and IGoR tools. The tcR package in R was used for shared clonotype analysis, with sharing normalized by the product of cloneset sizes. To study raw recombination without the effects of thymic and clonal selection, out-of-frame nonproductive sequences were analyzed. The public reads were reanalyzed by TCRdb: fastp trimming at Q25, MiXCR alignment, in-frame beta chains only. Duplicate CDR3 protein sequences are folded into a single record with the most common DNA and genes. The V and J calls and clone size come from TCRdb's table, not from the authors' own analysis. The sample data list 1.5 million to 2 million distinct CDR3 sequences, and under 35% of these were observed just once. The top ten clonotypes cover around 0.25% of the sample.

Sample: cord blood. The sequence was obtained from a newborn girl in good health.

The encoded CDR3 is CSARIPRGGYGYTF. In nucleotides, the sequence is TGCAGTGCTAGAATTCCCCGTGGGGGCTATGGCTACACCTTC. The rearrangement joined TRBV20-1 to TRBJ1-2, with a weak D call of TRBD1 (5 bases match). V lost 2 bases and J lost 4 bases; the stretch between them is 14 bases long. CDR1 and CDR2, looked up from the germline V gene (reference sequence), are DFQATT and SNEGSKA. From cysteine to phenylalanine, the CDR3 is 14 amino acids long. Only the CDR3 DNA is retained, 42 bases long and in frame from the first base.